A single sample is the source of the 23 T cell receptor beta chains below, sequenced in a study of Ad26.COV2.S vaccination and SARS-CoV-2 variants. The method was immunoSEQ multiplex PCR; TCRdb's version includes in-frame clones alone and lacks a portion of them. The data show some 500,000 clones, with 89% seen just once and over 2% held by the top ten. Treatment indicated: 19 received Ad26.COV2.S at low or high dose, single or two shots; about 5 received placebo; per-sample allocation not given. The investigators took samples on day 63 after the first vaccine or placebo injection. This material consisted of peripheral blood, taken in a trial of Ad26.COV2.S vaccine versus placebo. The receptors come from a person between 18 and 59 years old who received the Ad26.COV2.S COVID-19 vaccine or a placebo.

This clone appeared a single time. The chain couples TRBV28 to TRBJ1-2; tentative D call: TRBD1 (5 bases). The germline CDR1 and CDR2 sequences are MDHEN and SYDVKM. The germline V and J ends were trimmed by 7 bases and 0 bases, with 21 bases remaining between them. The CDR3 totals 17 residues. In nucleotides, the CDR3 is TGTGCCAGCACCCATGGAGGAATCCAAGGGGCTAACTATGGCTACACCTTC. It codes for CASTHGGIQGANYGYTF.

V and J are TRBV5-4 and TRBJ2-1, with D uncertain. Trimming shortened V by 4 bases and J by 2 bases, and 7 bases separated the two germline ends. The length of the CDR3 is 13 residues. Germline lookup yields CDR1 SGHNT and CDR2 YYREEE (reference sequence). CDR3 nucleotides: TGTGCCAGCAGCCCAGCCCCCTACAATGAGCAGTTCTTC. Translation gives CASSPAPYNEQFF.

The V gene is TRBV9, the J gene TRBJ2-1; TRBD1 matches 11 bases. This CDR3 is 14 amino acids long. Germline V gives CDR1 SGDLS, CDR2 YYNGEE. After removal of 7 bases from V and 7 bases from J, the junction contained 7 bases not matched to a gene. Here the CDR3 DNA reads TGTGCCAGCGGACAGGGGGCGCGTTTGAATGAGCAGTTCTTC. Translation: CASGQGARLNEQFF. Supplemented by reference TRBV9 and TRBJ2-1, the full variable domain reads DSGVTQTPKHLITATGQRVTLRCSPRSGDLSVYWYQQSLDQGLQFLIQYYNGEERAKGNILERFSAQQFPDLHSELNLSSLELGDSALYFCASGQGARLNEQFFGPGTRLTVL.

The V and J genes are TRBV2 and TRBJ1-4; D remains unclear. Per the germline V gene, CDR1 is SNHLY and CDR2 is FYNNEI. The V gene lost 6 bases and the J gene lost 0 bases, with 8 bases spanning the gap. This CDR3 has 14 amino acids. DNA of the CDR3: TGTGCCAGCAGCTACAGTGCAACTAATGAAAAACTGTTTTTT. Translation gives CASSYSATNEKLFF.

The chain links TRBV5-1 to TRBJ1-1; no reliable D call. This CDR3 has 15 residues. Trimming left V 1 base short and J 3 bases short, with 13 bases between. Germline V gives CDR1 SGHRS, CDR2 YFSETQ. The CDR3 protein is CASSLLTPVDTEAFF. CDR3 coding DNA: TGCGCCAGCAGCTTGTTAACTCCGGTAGACACTGAAGCTTTCTTT.

The gene calls are TRBV12-5 and TRBJ2-6, with 8 nucleotides matching TRBD1. V lost 1 base to trimming and J lost 8 bases; unmatched junction nucleotides: 22. CDR3 length: 21 amino acids. Germline CDR1 is LGHNT and CDR2 is FRNRAP. The CDR3 sequence is CASGLAHEVVGTGARTNVLTF. The CDR3 bases are TGTGCTAGTGGTTTGGCCCACGAAGTGGTGGGGACAGGTGCCCGAACCAACGTCCTGACTTTC.

The gene calls are TRBV27 and TRBJ2-7; TRBD1 aligns across 9 bases. The CDR3 loop spans 18 amino acids. Germline loops: CDR1 MNHEY, CDR2 SMNVEV (reference sequence). Losses at the gene ends were 3 bases for V and 1 base for J; bases not matched to a gene: 13. The DNA for the CDR3 is TGTGCCAGCAGTTTTGGCCCCACTGCGGACAGGGGTTCCTACGAGCAGTACTTC. It specifies CASSFGPTADRGSYEQYF.

This sequence joins TRBV3-1 (or the pseudogene TRBV3-2) and TRBJ2-3, with D hard to call. The V end lost 0 bases, the J end lost 3 bases, and 7 bases lay between the germline ends. Germline CDR1 LGHDT, CDR2 YNNKEL (reference sequence). There are 14 residues in the CDR3. The CDR3 spells CASSQEGRTDTQYF. The CDR3 DNA is TGTGCCAGCAGCCAAGAAGGACGTACAGATACGCAGTATTTT.

This rearrangement joins TRBV11-2 to TRBJ2-1; 9 positions match TRBD2. The CDR3 has 15 amino acids. CDR1 SGHAT and CDR2 FQNNGV come from the germline V gene. Losses at the gene ends were 5 bases for V and 8 bases for J; bases not matched to a gene: 10. CDR3 in DNA: TGTGCCAGCAGCGTACTTAGCGGGAGACTCGATGAGCAGTTCTTC. It yields the protein CASSVLSGRLDEQFF.

The J gene is TRBJ1-2, the V gene TRBV29-1; 8 positions match TRBD1. Germline CDR1 reads SQVTM; CDR2 reads ANQGSEA. The length of the CDR3 is 14 residues. The J segment lost 6 bases and the V segment lost 8 bases, leaving 14 bases of the junction unmatched. This CDR3 is CSTFEQGGRNGYTF. The CDR3 DNA is TGCAGCACCTTTGAACAGGGGGGACGGAATGGCTACACCTTC.

The J gene is TRBJ2-3, the V gene TRBV2, with 7 bases matching TRBD1. The length of the CDR3 is 14 residues. The trim removed 6 bases at V and 2 bases at J, leaving 5 bases unmatched. The germline gives CDR1 SNHLY, CDR2 FYNNEI. The chain's CDR3 is CASSQTGTTDTQYF. The CDR3 nucleotides read TGTGCCAGCAGCCAGACAGGGACCACAGATACGCAGTATTTT.

The table lists this clone with a count of one. The rearrangement links TRBV9 to TRBJ2-1; tentative D call: TRBD1 (5 bases). The CDR3 consists of 15 residues. Trimming cost V 4 bases and J 0 bases, with 11 bases left between them. Germline V CDR1 and CDR2: SGDLS, YYNGEE. For the CDR3, the DNA is TGTGCCAGCAGCAGGGAAGGGGACTCCTACAATGAGCAGTTCTTC. Its translation is CASSREGDSYNEQFF.

The J gene is TRBJ1-5, the V gene TRBV19, with a tentative D call TRBD1 (6 bases). CDR3 length: 13 amino acids. The germline V gene encodes CDR1 LNHDA and CDR2 SQIVND (reference sequence). The ends were cut back, 6 bases at V and 5 bases at J, with 11 bases in the middle. The CDR3 nucleotides read TGTGCCAGTAGACATAGGGGGGATCAGCCCCAGCATTTT. It is translated as CASRHRGDQPQHF.

This chain links TRBV7-9 with TRBJ2-6, with D possibly TRBD1 on 5 matching bases. The germline CDR1 and CDR2 sequences are SEHNR and FQNEAQ (reference sequence). The CDR3 is 15 amino acids. The V end lost 8 bases, the J end lost 0 bases, and 11 bases lay between the germline ends. The CDR3, as DNA: TGTGCCAGCCGCAAACAGGTCTCTGGGGCCAACGTCCTGACTTTC. Amino acids: CASRKQVSGANVLTF.

The rearrangement links TRBV6-5 to TRBJ1-6; D remains unclear. The CDR3 covers 15 residues. Trimming removed 3 bases at V and 7 bases at J, with 13 bases between. The germline CDR1 and CDR2 sequences are MNHEY and SVGAGI. The CDR3 region is CASSYQDGENSPLHF. DNA for the CDR3: TGTGCCAGCAGTTATCAGGACGGTGAGAATTCACCCCTCCACTTT.

The chain employs TRBV7-8 and TRBJ1-1; possibly TRBD1 for D (5 bases). V lost 5 bases to trimming and J lost 3 bases, with 25 bases between them. Germline V gene sequence: CDR1 SGHVS, CDR2 FQNEAQ. The CDR3 sequence is 18 residues long. The CDR3: CASSLGAASPNRHTEAFF. As DNA, the CDR3 is TGTGCCAGCAGCCTAGGGGCGGCGTCACCCAACAGGCACACTGAAGCTTTCTTT.

This chain joins TRBV9 and TRBJ2-6, with D unresolved. The CDR3 spans 14 residues. Germline V gene lookup returns CDR1 SGDLS and CDR2 YYNGEE. The germline V and J ends were trimmed by 3 bases and 2 bases, with 6 bases remaining between them. The CDR3 region is CASSASAGANVLTF. CDR3 coding DNA: TGTGCCAGCAGCGCCAGTGCTGGGGCCAACGTCCTGACTTTC.

This sequence joins TRBV5-1 and TRBJ2-1; D might be TRBD1 or TRBD2, each matching 5 bases. Germline CDR1 reads SGHRS; CDR2 reads YFSETQ. The CDR3 runs 15 residues. Trimming removed 0 bases from V and 2 bases from J, with 9 bases in between. CDR3: CASSLEGPPYNEQFF. The CDR3 bases are TGCGCCAGCAGCTTGGAGGGACCCCCCTACAATGAGCAGTTCTTC. The full variable domain, completed using reference TRBV5-1 and TRBJ2-1, is KAGVTQTPRYLIKTRGQQVTLSCSPISGHRSVSWYQQTPGQGLQFLFEYFSETQRNKGNFPGRFSGRQFSNSRSEMNVSTLELGDSALYLCASSLEGPPYNEQFFGPGTRLTVL.

This chain joins TRBV6-2 or TRBV6-3 and TRBJ2-1; 14 positions agree with TRBD2. The CDR3 loop spans 15 amino acids. Germline lookup yields CDR1 MNHEY and CDR2 SVGEGT. J gave up 9 bases and V 6 bases, and 7 bases lay outside the gene matches. For the CDR3, the DNA is TGTGCCAGCAGCCTCCTCGGACTAGCGGGGGGTGAGCAGTTCTTC. This encodes CASSLLGLAGGEQFF.

V is TRBV30 and J is TRBJ1-6; D gene ambiguous. CDR3 length: 14 residues. V lost 0 bases to trimming and J lost 8 bases, with 11 bases between them. Germline V lookup: CDR1 GTSNPN, CDR2 SVGIG (reference sequence). DNA for the CDR3: TGTGCCTGGAGTGTACGAGTACGGGATTCACCCCTCCACTTT. It yields the protein CAWSVRVRDSPLHF.

The gene calls are TRBV4-2 and TRBJ1-1; D gene uncertain. The CDR3 covers 17 residues. V lost 4 bases and J 0 bases, leaving 18 bases between the germline ends. CDR1 is LGHNA, CDR2 YNFKEQ, per germline. The CDR3 DNA follows: TGTGCCAGCAGCCGGCACCCGACCCCAGCTATGAACACTGAAGCTTTCTTT. It yields the protein CASSRHPTPAMNTEAFF.

The genes are TRBV30 and TRBJ1-2; D unclear. V was trimmed by 1 base and J by 4 bases, leaving 7 bases between them. Per the germline V gene, CDR1 is GTSNPN and CDR2 is SVGIG (reference sequence). The length of the CDR3 is 12 residues. The CDR3 sequence: CAWSAGFYGYTF. CDR3 nucleotides: TGTGCCTGGAGTGCGGGTTTCTATGGCTACACCTTC. Variable domain in full (rest from reference TRBV30 and TRBJ1-2): SQTIHQWPATLVQPVGSPLSLECTVEGTSNPNLYWYRQAAGRGLQLLFYSVGIGQISSEVPQNLSASRPQDRQFILSSKKLLLSDSGFYLCAWSAGFYGYTFGSGTRLTVV.

This chain links TRBV7-2 with TRBJ2-5; D perhaps matches TRBD1 (5 bases). The V and J ends lost 2 bases and 5 bases respectively, with 12 bases between them. The CDR3 contains 14 residues. Germline CDR1 reads SGHTA; CDR2 reads FQGNSA. The CDR3 nucleotides are TGTGCCAGCAGCTTAAATCCCGCAGGGGAGACCCAGTACTTC. This translates into CASSLNPAGETQYF.